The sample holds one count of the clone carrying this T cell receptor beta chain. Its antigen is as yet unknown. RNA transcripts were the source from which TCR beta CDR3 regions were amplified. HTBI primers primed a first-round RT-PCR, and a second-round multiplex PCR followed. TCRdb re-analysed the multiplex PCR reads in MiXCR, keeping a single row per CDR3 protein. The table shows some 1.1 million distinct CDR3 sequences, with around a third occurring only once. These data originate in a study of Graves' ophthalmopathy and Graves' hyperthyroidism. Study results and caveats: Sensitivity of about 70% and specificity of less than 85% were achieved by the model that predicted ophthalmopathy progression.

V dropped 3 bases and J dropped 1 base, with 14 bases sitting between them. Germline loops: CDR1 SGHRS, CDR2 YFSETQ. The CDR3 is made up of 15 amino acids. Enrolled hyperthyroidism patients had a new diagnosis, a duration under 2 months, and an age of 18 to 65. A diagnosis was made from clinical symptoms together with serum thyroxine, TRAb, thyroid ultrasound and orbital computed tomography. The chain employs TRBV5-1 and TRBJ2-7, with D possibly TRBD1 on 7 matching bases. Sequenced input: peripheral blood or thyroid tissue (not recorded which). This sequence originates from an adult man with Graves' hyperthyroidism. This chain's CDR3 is CASSSQGGGSYEQYF. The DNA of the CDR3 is TGCGCCAGCAGCTCCCAGGGGGGCGGATCCTACGAGCAGTACTTC. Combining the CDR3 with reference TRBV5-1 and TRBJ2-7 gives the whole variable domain KAGVTQTPRYLIKTRGQQVTLSCSPISGHRSVSWYQQTPGQGLQFLFEYFSETQRNKGNFPGRFSGRQFSNSRSEMNVSTLELGDSALYLCASSSQGGGSYEQYFGPGTRLTVT.